This is a list of T cell receptor beta chains from one sample in a study of T cells of healthy individuals. In TCRdb, the 5' RACE reads were re-called with MiXCR into one record per CDR3 protein. Seen here are some 39,000 distinct CDR3 sequences, approximately 5% observed once, and the top ten hold over 9%. The source of these receptors is a human donor in good health. CDR3s include the opening cysteine and the closing phenylalanine or tryptophan. The D gene is left open where the match is weak.

>TRBJ1-5|TRBV2|-
CASTANNQPQHF
>TRBJ2-1|TRBV29-1|-
CSVGGSAYNEQFF
>TRBJ1-2|TRBV19|-
CASTLAGAYGYTF
>TRBJ1-5|TRBV4-2|TRBD1
CASSQETGMGNQPQHF
>TRBJ1-5|TRBV5-6|-
CASSSQQLFSNQPQHF
>TRBJ2-7|TRBV11-1|TRBD1
CASSWDRGPYEQYF
>TRBJ1-1|TRBV15|-
CATSRDTNTEAFF
>TRBJ1-5|TRBV7-8|-
CASSPSRQRNQPQHF
>TRBJ1-2|TRBV7-6|-
CASSLEEGFMYGYTF
>TRBJ2-4|TRBV4-3|TRBD1
CASSQGRTGAKNIQYF
>TRBJ2-5|TRBV6-2/TRBV6-3|-
CASSYAGTFTQYF
>TRBJ1-2|TRBV4-2|-
CASSRDRLQSGYGYTF
>TRBJ1-1|TRBV15|-
CASSQDLSTEAFF
>TRBJ2-7|TRBV27|-
CASSPRFGPAPYEQYF
>TRBJ1-6|TRBV6-5|TRBD1
CASSLGQGLNSPLHF
>TRBJ1-5|TRBV12-3/TRBV12-4|-
CASSLEGVLGQPQHF
>TRBJ2-5|TRBV7-9|TRBD2
CASSFVAGSQETQYF
>TRBJ2-5|TRBV28|TRBD2
CASSLPASGHQETQYF
>TRBJ1-3|TRBV10-3|-
CAIRSGLGGPAGNTIYF
>TRBJ1-2|TRBV4-3|-
CASSQDPGLRANYGYTF
>TRBJ2-7|TRBV10-3|-
CAIGLQGGYEQYF
>TRBJ2-1|TRBV6-5|TRBD1
CASSSGTGDYNEQFF
>TRBJ1-4|TRBV20-1|-
CSANPAGVGEKLFF
>TRBJ1-1|TRBV21-1|-
CASSRRCGGDTEAFF
>TRBJ2-7|TRBV7-8|TRBD1
CASSPTGTGSSYEQYF
>TRBJ1-1|TRBV5-1|-
CASSLRQNTEAFF
>TRBJ1-5|TRBV11-2|-
CVVAGCNQPQHF
>TRBJ1-5|TRBV6-2/TRBV6-3|-
CASSYGGAVGQPQHF
>TRBJ2-1|TRBV5-4|TRBD2
CASKGGAYNEQFF
>TRBJ1-1|TRBV14|-
CASKTVSVGGRAEAFF
>TRBJ1-1|TRBV5-1|-
CASSLGIGGAMNTEAFF
>TRBJ2-7|TRBV7-2|-
CASSFPGHRSEQYF
>TRBJ2-5|TRBV19|TRBD2
CASSIGGTSGQETQYF
>TRBJ2-1|TRBV29-1|TRBD1
CSVDVDRGNEQFF
>TRBJ1-1|TRBV7-2|-
CASSLGGLARQGGRTEAFF
>TRBJ2-1|TRBV4-2|TRBD2
CASSQDFVGTSGMYSYNEQFF
>TRBJ2-1|TRBV12-3/TRBV12-4|TRBD2
CASSPSGRVYNEQFF
>TRBJ1-3|TRBV4-3|-
CASSQEVPGSGNTIYF
>TRBJ1-4|TRBV20-1|-
CSARGGVVEKLFF
>TRBJ1-5|TRBV7-2|-
CASSTRAGANQPQHF
>TRBJ2-3|TRBV9|TRBD2
CASSHWGGTDTQYF
>TRBJ1-5|TRBV7-9|-
CASSRLQNQPQHF
>TRBJ1-2|TRBV12-3/TRBV12-4|TRBD1
CASSRPGQPDTF
>TRBJ1-3|TRBV7-2|-
CASSRTGGTGNTIYF
>TRBJ2-1|TRBV5-1|TRBD1
CASSYYLGTGPYNEQFF
>TRBJ2-2|TRBV5-1|TRBD1
CASSRDRATGELFF